This T cell receptor (beta chain) was profiled in a study of sequential checkpoint blockade in melanoma. Specified treatment: randomized to nivolumab then ipilimumab (arm A) or the reverse (arm B). The length of the CDR3 is 15 residues. Losses at the gene ends were 5 bases for V and 5 bases for J; bases not matched to a gene: 9. CDR1 and CDR2 (germline): MDHEN, SYDVKM. Assay used: immunoSEQ multiplex PCR; TCRdb lists only in-frame clones, some missing. Found here are about 21,000 clones, 25% to 35% of them singletons; the top ten hold under 8.5%. The genes are TRBV28 and TRBJ1-2; 9 bases line up with TRBD1. The sequence was obtained from a human donor with melanoma. The specimen was tumor tissue (inferred from file names), collected from a patient given nivolumab and ipilimumab in sequence. As DNA, the CDR3 is TGTGCCAGCAGTCCAGCCGGGACAGGGTCATATGGCTACACCTTC. It specifies CASSPAGTGSYGYTF.